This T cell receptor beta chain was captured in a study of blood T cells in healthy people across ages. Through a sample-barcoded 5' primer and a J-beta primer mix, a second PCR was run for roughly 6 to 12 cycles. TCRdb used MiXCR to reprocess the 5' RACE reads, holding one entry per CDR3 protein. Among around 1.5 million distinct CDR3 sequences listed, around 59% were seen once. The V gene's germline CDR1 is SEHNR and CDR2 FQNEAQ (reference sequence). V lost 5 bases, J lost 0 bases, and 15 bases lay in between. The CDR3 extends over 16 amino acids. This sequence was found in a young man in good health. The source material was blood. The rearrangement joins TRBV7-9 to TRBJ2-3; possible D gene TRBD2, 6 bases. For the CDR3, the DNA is TGTGCCAGCAGCGGAACCCTTAGCGGAAGCACAGATACGCAGTATTTT. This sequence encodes CASSGTLSGSTDTQYF.